A single T cell receptor beta chain is shown here with its context. What it binds is not known. The source of the sample is a study of T cell responses to AZD1222 COVID-19 vaccine. Study results and limitations: There were mostly white British donors and more females than males, and clonal diversity was possibly underestimated. Regions 160-218 and 743-854 held dominance among vaccine-associated CD4 TCRs, which spanned spike. Compared with day 0, the breadth and depth of the Spike-specific TCR repertoire rose significantly after two doses of AZD1222. Nearly half of the spike-specific TCRs reportedly recognize variant regions that carry no mutations.

TCRdb keeps only in-frame clones here, not all; method: immunoSEQ multiplex PCR. The sample has some 130,000 clones; around 90% are singletons. The specimen comprised peripheral blood, sampled on day 0 of AZD1222 vaccination. This sequence was found in an adult in good health.

The CDR3, as DNA: TGTGCCAGCAGCTTAGGGGTTGAAGCTTTCTTT. Translated, it gives CASSLGVEAFF. The chain uses TRBV7-9 and TRBJ1-1; no definite D call. V was cut by 1 base and J by 7 bases, with 4 bases left in between. Per germline, CDR1 SEHNR and CDR2 FQNEAQ (reference sequence). This CDR3 is 11 amino acids long. The full variable domain, rest sourced from reference TRBV7-9 and TRBJ1-1, is DTGVSQNPRHKITKRGQNVTFRCDPISEHNRLYWYRQTLGQGPEFLTYFQNEAQLEKSRLLSDRFSAERPKGSFSTLEIQRTEQGDSAMYLCASSLGVEAFFGQGTRLTVV.